This TCR beta chain comes out of a study of blood T cell repertoires in COVID-19. Trimming stripped 0 bases from V and 4 bases from J, with 6 bases between. CDR3 length equals 13 residues. Germline-derived CDR1 and CDR2 are MGHRA and YSYEKL. This clone appeared once. The authors' processing: The authors estimated nucleated cell counts from reference gene primer amplification. Profiled with immunoSEQ multiplex PCR; TCRdb holds only in-frame clones, not every one. That table supplies the V and J calls and clone size; D and trimming were determined from the DNA. The table shows fewer than 200,000 clones, with under 85% occurring only once.

The TCR was taken from a woman older than 75 with acute or convalescent COVID-19. The V and J genes are TRBV4-1 and TRBJ2-5; D is unresolved. Sequences were obtained from peripheral blood. The CDR3 bases are TGCGCCAGCAGCCAAGACGGTGGAGAGACCCAGTACTTC. Translation: CASSQDGGETQYF.